This TCR beta chain was retrieved from a study of T cell changes during pregnancy in multiple sclerosis (dated by TCRdb to about 2019). About the investigation overall: The study examined how the T cell repertoire changed over the course of pregnancy in women with multiple sclerosis.

This clone was observed a single time. Its antigen remains unidentified. Within one base of it there is no much larger clone, and no base qualities were kept. V is pruned by 0 bases and J by 8 bases, leaving 6 bases of the junction without a gene match. The germline V gene (reference sequence) provides CDR1 SGHNT and CDR2 YYREEE. The CDR3, cysteine through phenylalanine, is 14 amino acids long. Of the read, only the CDR3 DNA is kept; its 42 bases are in frame from base 1. Libraries came from the immunoSEQ multiplex PCR assay. Here the immuneACCESS table is served through TCRdb, limited to in-frame sequences with V and J called. Missing clones are a known gap in these copies; in checked studies unresolved V genes cover under half, and the rest lacks a known reason. Within this sample are 39,000 or so clones, with approximately 94% of them counted one time only. About 8% of the sample lies in the top ten.

The receptor's source is a female donor with multiple sclerosis, enrolled in a pregnancy study. This specimen was CD8+ T cells from peripheral blood mononuclear cells, taken in the third trimester of pregnancy. The sequence links TRBV5-4 to TRBJ1-1, with 8 bases in between that match TRBD1. The CDR3 is CASSLGQGATEAFF. The nucleotide sequence is TGTGCCAGCAGCTTGGGTCAGGGGGCCACCGAAGCTTTCTTT.